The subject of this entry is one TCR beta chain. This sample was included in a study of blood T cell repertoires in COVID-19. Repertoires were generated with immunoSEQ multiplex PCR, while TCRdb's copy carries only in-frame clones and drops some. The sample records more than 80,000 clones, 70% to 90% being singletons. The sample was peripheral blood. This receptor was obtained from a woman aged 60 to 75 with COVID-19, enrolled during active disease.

The CDR3 region is CASTGSPGQGISGANVLTF. The CDR3 region has the DNA TGTGCCAGCACAGGATCCCCGGGACAGGGGATCTCTGGGGCCAACGTCCTGACTTTC. The J gene is TRBJ2-6, the V gene TRBV7-6; 10 positions match TRBD1. Losses at the gene ends were 7 bases for V and 0 bases for J; bases not matched to a gene: 12. Germline CDR1 SGHVS, CDR2 FNYEAQ. The CDR3 contains 19 residues.